Below, 17 T cell receptor beta chains from the same sample are listed, as sequenced in a study of blood T cell repertoires in COVID-19. Data came from immunoSEQ multiplex PCR; TCRdb stores just in-frame clones and leaves some out. Found here are fewer than 350,000 clones, 90% of them singletons; the top ten hold 1.7%. The source material was PBMCs or T cells enriched from blood (not recorded which). Source of these receptors: a woman between 18 and 30 years old with acute COVID-19.

J is TRBJ1-5 and V is TRBV2, with a tentative D call TRBD1 (5 bases). From germline, CDR1 is SNHLY and CDR2 FYNNEI. This CDR3 region has 14 residues. The V end was cut by 6 bases, the J end by 3 bases, with 12 bases between. The CDR3 loop reads CASSSDSYNQPQHF. For the CDR3, the DNA is TGTGCCAGCAGCTCCGACAGCTACAATCAGCCCCAGCATTTT. Full variable domain (missing parts from reference TRBV2 and TRBJ1-5): EPEVTQTPSHQVTQMGQEVILRCVPISNHLYFYWYRQILGQKVEFLVSFYNNEISEKSEIFDDQFSVERPDGSNFTLKIRSTKLEDSAMYFCASSSDSYNQPQHFGDGTRLSIL.

The chain links TRBV3-1 (or the pseudogene TRBV3-2) to TRBJ2-3; 7 nucleotides agree with TRBD2. Germline trimming cut 0 bases from V and 1 base from J; bases unmatched to any gene: 4. Germline CDR1 and CDR2: LGHDT and YNNKEL (reference sequence). This CDR3 region has 16 residues. The CDR3 loop reads CASSQDRLAGTDTQYF. In DNA, the CDR3 is TGTGCCAGCAGCCAAGACCGTCTAGCGGGCACAGATACGCAGTATTTT.

V usage is TRBV3-1 (or the pseudogene TRBV3-2) and J usage is TRBJ2-1, with 10 bases matching TRBD2. The CDR3 runs to 14 residues. Germline CDR1 is LGHDT and CDR2 is YNNKEL (reference sequence). V lost 6 bases to trimming and J lost 5 bases; unmatched junction nucleotides: 4. In DNA, the CDR3 is TGTGCCAGCAGGACCCTAGCGGGAGACAATGAGCAGTTCTTC. Amino acid sequence: CASRTLAGDNEQFF.

This chain joins TRBV3-1 (or the pseudogene TRBV3-2) and TRBJ1-5; weak D call: TRBD1 (6 bases). The CDR3 length is 16 residues. CDR1 and CDR2 (germline): LGHDT, YNNKEL (reference sequence). V dropped 1 base and J dropped 9 bases, with 19 bases sitting between them. CDR3 sequence reads: CASSQGGTRGVGPQHF. The CDR3 nucleotides read TGTGCCAGCAGCCAAGGTGGGACAAGGGGAGTAGGGCCCCAGCATTTT.

This clone was recorded only once. V gene TRBV10-2 combines with J gene TRBJ2-1, with TRBD1 matching over 9 bases. Per the germline V gene, CDR1 is WSHSY and CDR2 is SAAADI. J lost 7 bases, V lost 5 bases, and 12 bases had no gene match. The CDR3 extends over 16 amino acids. The CDR3: CASSNFRTGVNNEQFF. CDR3 sequence (DNA): TGCGCCAGCAGTAATTTCCGGACAGGGGTTAATAATGAGCAGTTCTTC.

The gene calls are TRBV5-5 and TRBJ2-1, with TRBD2 matching 10 bases. The J segment lost 10 bases and the V segment lost 4 bases, leaving 11 bases of the junction unmatched. CDR1 is SGHKS and CDR2 is YYEKEE in the germline V gene (reference sequence). The length of the CDR3 is 15 residues. The DNA for the CDR3 is TGTGCCAGCAGCCCTATGAGCGGGAGGGCCGGGGAGCAGTTCTTC. Its protein product is CASSPMSGRAGEQFF.

The rearrangement joins TRBV30 to TRBJ1-2; no firm D call. There are 13 residues in the CDR3. Per germline, CDR1 GTSNPN and CDR2 SVGIG (reference sequence). The V gene lost 2 bases and the J gene lost 0 bases, with 7 bases spanning the gap. The CDR3 DNA reads TGTGCCTGGAGTCACCTAGCTAACTATGGCTACACCTTC. Translated, it gives CAWSHLANYGYTF.

This clone appeared a few times. The chain uses TRBV19 and TRBJ2-2, with 9 bases identical to TRBD1. Germline V lookup: CDR1 LNHDA, CDR2 SQIVND (reference sequence). The CDR3 loop spans 14 amino acids. DNA of the CDR3: TGTGGGTCTAAGGGGACAGGGAGCACCGGGGAGCTGTTTTTT. Encoded protein: CGSKGTGSTGELFF.

The gene calls are TRBV19 and TRBJ1-5; TRBD1 aligns across 9 bases. The CDR3 spans 16 residues. The germline gives CDR1 LNHDA, CDR2 SQIVND (reference sequence). J lost 4 bases, V lost 5 bases, and 9 bases had no gene match. The CDR3 reads CASSLFPDRGNQPQHF. The CDR3 DNA reads as TGTGCCAGTAGTTTGTTCCCGGACAGGGGTAATCAGCCCCAGCATTTT.

The chain uses TRBV9 and TRBJ2-1; D call uncertain. V lost 4 bases and J 6 bases, leaving 17 bases between the germline ends. This CDR3 spans 15 amino acids. From germline, CDR1 is SGDLS and CDR2 YYNGEE. CDR3 sequence reads: CASSPDGVDPNEQFF. CDR3 nucleotide sequence: TGTGCCAGCAGCCCAGACGGAGTCGACCCCAATGAGCAGTTCTTC.

This chain links TRBV7-9 with TRBJ2-2, with 7 nucleotides matching TRBD2. The junction had 13 bases not matched to a gene; V was cut back by 5 bases and J by 7 bases. Germline CDR1 reads SEHNR; CDR2 reads FQNEAQ (reference sequence). This CDR3 spans 16 amino acids. The CDR3: CASSAEGLPIVGELFF. CDR3 DNA: TGTGCCAGCAGCGCCGAGGGACTACCCATTGTCGGGGAGCTGTTTTTT.

The chain is built from TRBV5-1 and TRBJ2-1; TRBD2 agrees at 10 bases. CDR3 size: 16 residues. CDR1 and CDR2 (germline): SGHRS, YFSETQ. Losses at the gene ends were 2 bases for V and 0 bases for J; bases not matched to a gene: 2. The CDR3 loop is CASSFTSGNSYNEQFF. CDR3 nucleotide sequence: TGCGCCAGCAGCTTCACTAGCGGGAACTCCTACAATGAGCAGTTCTTC. The full variable domain, completed using reference TRBV5-1 and TRBJ2-1, is KAGVTQTPRYLIKTRGQQVTLSCSPISGHRSVSWYQQTPGQGLQFLFEYFSETQRNKGNFPGRFSGRQFSNSRSEMNVSTLELGDSALYLCASSFTSGNSYNEQFFGPGTRLTVL.

V gene TRBV27 combines with J gene TRBJ2-6, with D perhaps matching TRBD2 (6 bases). CDR3 length: 14 amino acids. V was cut by 4 bases and J by 4 bases, with 8 bases left in between. CDR1 and CDR2 (germline): MNHEY, SMNVEV (reference sequence). CDR3 sequence: CASSSGVGANVLTF. The CDR3 DNA sequence: TGTGCCAGCAGTTCGGGGGTGGGGGCCAACGTCCTGACTTTC.

This clone is a singleton in its sample. This chain joins TRBV4-1 and TRBJ1-5, with TRBD1 identical over 7 bases. Trimming removed 0 bases from V and 7 bases from J; junction bases left unmatched: 12. Germline CDR1 reads MGHRA; CDR2 reads YSYEKL. The CDR3 length is 17 residues. Written as DNA, the CDR3 is TGCGCCAGCAGCCAAGAACCCCTAGGACAGGTTGGGCAGCCCCAGCATTTT. Residues: CASSQEPLGQVGQPQHF.

The chain uses TRBV10-3 and TRBJ2-7; D is possibly TRBD1 (5 bases). The CDR3 runs to 14 residues. The germline V gene has CDR1 ENHRY and CDR2 SYGVKD. V was clipped by 6 bases and J by 6 bases, with 18 bases between them. The CDR3 is CAIRPDSLGSEQYF. The CDR3 nucleotides are TGTGCCATCAGACCTGACAGTCTAGGTAGCGAGCAGTACTTC.

The chain combines TRBV7-2 with TRBJ1-6; D call uncertain. V was cut by 5 bases and J by 6 bases, with 8 bases left in between. The CDR3 has 13 residues. CDR1 is SGHTA and CDR2 is FQGNSA in the germline V gene. CDR3 loop: CASSRTANSPLHF. CDR3 DNA sequence: TGTGCCAGCAGCCGAACTGCTAATTCACCCCTCCACTTT.

The rearrangement joins TRBV3-1 (or the pseudogene TRBV3-2) to TRBJ1-4, with D perhaps TRBD1 (6 bases). CDR1 is LGHDT, CDR2 YNNKEL, per germline (reference sequence). CDR3 size: 16 residues. V was pared by 1 base and J by 3 bases, with 12 bases between. The CDR3 nucleotides are TGTGCCAGCAGCCAAGTGAGTAGGACAGCTAATGAAAAACTGTTTTTT. It translates to CASSQVSRTANEKLFF.